The 29 T cell receptor beta chains below come from one sample, sequenced in a study of blood T cell repertoires in COVID-19. TCRdb keeps only in-frame clones here, not all; method: immunoSEQ multiplex PCR. The sample includes about 31,000 clones, 91% of them seen just once. The sample comprised peripheral blood. The receptors were sampled from a human donor in a cohort sampled during active COVID-19.

This clone was recorded only once. The chain has TRBV7-9 and TRBJ2-1, with 8 nucleotides matching TRBD2. The germline gives CDR1 SEHNR, CDR2 FQNEAQ (reference sequence). V lost 4 bases to trimming and J lost 4 bases; unmatched junction nucleotides: 9. This CDR3 comprises 16 residues. Written as DNA, the CDR3 is TGTGCCAGCAGCTCTCCATCGGGGGGGCCTTACAATGAGCAGTTCTTC. This gives the protein CASSSPSGGPYNEQFF.

The chain employs TRBV19 and TRBJ2-1, with D possibly TRBD1 on 5 matching bases. CDR1 and CDR2 (germline): LNHDA, SQIVND (reference sequence). V lost 9 bases to trimming and J lost 2 bases, with 17 bases between them. The length of the CDR3 is 15 residues. The DNA of the CDR3 is TGTGCCAGCTCTACACAGGATTTCACCTACAATGAGCAGTTCTTC. This codes for CASSTQDFTYNEQFF.

V and J are TRBV5-8 and TRBJ1-2; 7 bases line up with TRBD1. Trimming removed 6 bases from V and 4 bases from J; junction bases left unmatched: 9. Germline CDR1 reads SGHTS; CDR2 reads YDEGEE. The CDR3 runs 14 residues. CDR3 amino acids: CASTFVTGSYGYTF. CDR3 DNA sequence: TGTGCCAGCACCTTCGTGACAGGGAGCTATGGCTACACCTTC. The full variable domain, with the rest looked up from reference TRBV5-8 and TRBJ1-2, is EAGVTQSPTHLIKTRGQQATLRCSPISGHTSVYWYQQALGLGLQFLLWYDEGEERNRGNFPPRFSGRQFPNYSSELNVNALELEDSALYLCASTFVTGSYGYTFGSGTRLTVV.

The V gene is TRBV5-6, the J gene TRBJ1-3; TRBD1 matches at 8 bases. V gave up 3 bases and J gave up 4 bases; unmatched junction bases: 6. This CDR3 region has 15 residues. The germline V gene encodes CDR1 SGHDT and CDR2 YYEEEE. Here the CDR3 reads CASSWTGLYGNTIYF. As DNA, the CDR3 is TGTGCCAGCAGCTGGACAGGGCTTTACGGAAACACCATATATTTT.

V and J are TRBV30 and TRBJ1-2; D remains ambiguous. Germline CDR1 GTSNPN, CDR2 SVGIG (reference sequence). The CDR3 length is 13 residues. V lost 2 bases to trimming and J lost 4 bases, with 11 bases between them. This CDR3 reads CAWSTSGSYGYTF. In DNA form, the CDR3 reads TGTGCCTGGAGTACGTCCGGGAGCTATGGCTACACCTTC. The full variable domain, in which reference TRBV30 and TRBJ1-2 provide the parts outside the CDR3, is SQTIHQWPATLVQPVGSPLSLECTVEGTSNPNLYWYRQAAGRGLQLLFYSVGIGQISSEVPQNLSASRPQDRQFILSSKKLLLSDSGFYLCAWSTSGSYGYTFGSGTRLTVV.

The rearrangement uses TRBV20-1 and TRBJ1-1; D might be TRBD1 (5 bases). V was shortened by 3 bases and J by 1 base, with 12 bases between the two germline ends. This CDR3 is built from 14 residues. Germline V gene lookup returns CDR1 DFQATT and CDR2 SNEGSKA (reference sequence). This chain's CDR3 is CSASSGGGNTEAFF. The CDR3 DNA is TGCAGTGCTAGTTCTGGGGGGGGGAACACTGAAGCTTTCTTT.

This CDR3 is CATSDLNRGNQETQYF. The CDR3 nucleotides read TGTGCCACCAGTGATTTGAATAGGGGGAACCAAGAGACCCAGTACTTC. The rearrangement uses TRBV24-1 and TRBJ2-5; D might be TRBD1 (6 bases). The CDR3 consists of 16 residues. Germline CDR1 KGHDR, CDR2 SFDVKD. V lost 0 bases and J 0 bases, leaving 10 bases between the germline ends.

The chain is built from TRBV5-1 and TRBJ1-2; 7 bases are shared with TRBD1. The trim removed 5 bases at V and 6 bases at J, leaving 7 bases unmatched. CDR3 size: 13 residues. Germline CDR1 reads SGHRS; CDR2 reads YFSETQ. The CDR3 DNA reads as TGCGCCAGCAGGTATGGACAGGAGGATGGCTACACCTTC. It translates to CASRYGQEDGYTF.

The CDR3 is CAISESESNTGELFF. Here the CDR3 DNA reads TGTGCCATCAGTGAGTCCGAGAGCAACACCGGGGAGCTGTTTTTT. The V and J genes are TRBV10-3 and TRBJ2-2; D is undetermined. Per germline, CDR1 ENHRY and CDR2 SYGVKD. Between the trimmed V and J ends, which lost 0 bases and 2 bases, there was a span of 7 bases. The CDR3 is 15 amino acids.

The V call is TRBV30, the J call TRBJ1-6; D is possibly TRBD1 (6 bases). CDR1 is GTSNPN, CDR2 SVGIG, per germline (reference sequence). Between the trimmed V and J ends, which lost 0 bases and 0 bases, there was a span of 12 bases. The length of the CDR3 is 17 residues. In nucleotides, the CDR3 is TGTGCCTGGAGTGTCCGGGGGGCTAGCTCCTATAATTCACCCCTCCACTTT. Its translation: CAWSVRGASSYNSPLHF.

This chain links TRBV6-6 with TRBJ2-2; no clear D gene. Trimming left V 4 bases short and J 1 base short, with 7 bases between. This CDR3 has 14 residues. The V gene's germline CDR1 is MNHNY and CDR2 SVGAGI (reference sequence). CDR3 DNA: TGTGCCAGCAGTTTGAGTGGGAACACCGGGGAGCTGTTTTTT. It is translated as CASSLSGNTGELFF.

In its sample, this clone was seen once. The V and J genes are TRBV6-5 and TRBJ1-1; D is uncertain. V was shortened by 2 bases and J by 5 bases, with 15 bases between the two germline ends. Germline loops: CDR1 MNHEY, CDR2 SVGAGI. There are 15 residues in the CDR3. CDR3 bases: TGTGCCAGCAGTTACCGGGCCGGCCGAGGGACTGAAGCTTTCTTT. Protein product: CASSYRAGRGTEAFF.

The V and J genes are TRBV3-1 (or the pseudogene TRBV3-2) and TRBJ2-1; 7 nucleotides match TRBD2. V was pared by 8 bases and J by 0 bases, with 1 base of the junction left unmatched. CDR3 length equals 13 residues. In germline, CDR1 is LGHDT, CDR2 YNNKEL (reference sequence). CDR3 sequence (DNA): TGTGCCAGCGGGGGGGGCTCCTACAATGAGCAGTTCTTC. It yields the protein CASGGGSYNEQFF.

The chain recombines TRBV6-5 with TRBJ1-3, with D tentatively TRBD1 (6 bases). The V end was cut by 6 bases, the J end by 0 bases, with 12 bases between. CDR1 MNHEY and CDR2 SVGAGI come from the germline V gene. This CDR3 is 15 amino acids long. The CDR3 sequence: CASRADRPSGNTIYF. Written as DNA, the CDR3 is TGTGCCAGCAGAGCCGACAGGCCCTCTGGAAACACCATATATTTT.

The gene calls are TRBV27 and TRBJ1-1; 9 nucleotides match TRBD1. The CDR3 covers 15 residues. V trimming: 5 bases; J trimming: 1 base; junction bases outside the gene matches: 5. Germline V gene lookup returns CDR1 MNHEY and CDR2 SMNVEV (reference sequence). The CDR3 protein is CASSPSDRGNTEAFF. CDR3 DNA sequence: TGTGCCAGCAGTCCCTCGGACAGGGGGAACACTGAAGCTTTCTTT.

This chain connects TRBV9 to TRBJ1-1; a possible D gene is TRBD1 (6 bases). Trimming left V 3 bases short and J 4 bases short, with 10 bases between. The CDR3 extends over 13 amino acids. Looked up from germline, CDR1 is SGDLS and CDR2 is YYNGEE. The CDR3 loop is CASSAQGSTEAFF. The CDR3 nucleotides read TGTGCCAGCAGCGCGCAGGGGTCCACTGAAGCTTTCTTT.

This sequence joins TRBV15 and TRBJ1-6, with 9 bases lining up with TRBD1. V trimming: 5 bases; J trimming: 6 bases; junction bases outside the gene matches: 2. CDR1 is LNHNV, CDR2 YYDKDF, per germline (reference sequence). There are 14 residues in the CDR3. The CDR3 nucleotides read TGTGCCACCAGCCGGGACAGGGTTAATTCACCCCTCCACTTT. This translates into CATSRDRVNSPLHF.

This clone showed up just once. The V call is TRBV6-5, the J call TRBJ2-5; possibly TRBD1 for D (5 bases). CDR3 length equals 16 residues. The V gene's germline CDR1 is MNHEY and CDR2 SVGAGI. V lost 0 bases to trimming and J lost 2 bases, with 13 bases between them. The CDR3 region has the DNA TGTGCCAGCAGTTACTCGACAGTAACGGATCAAGAGACCCAGTACTTC. It is translated as CASSYSTVTDQETQYF.

This CDR3 is CAISTTGTGVSGNTIYF. The CDR3 DNA reads as TGTGCCATCAGCACGACCGGGACAGGGGTCTCTGGAAACACCATATATTTT. The chain recombines TRBV10-3 with TRBJ1-3; 10 bases are shared with TRBD1. V gave up 6 bases and J gave up 0 bases; unmatched junction bases: 8. The germline V gene has CDR1 ENHRY and CDR2 SYGVKD. The CDR3 consists of 17 residues.

Here the CDR3 reads CASSSSGTVYNEQFF. CDR3 nucleotide sequence: TGTGCCAGCAGCAGTAGCGGGACCGTCTACAATGAGCAGTTCTTC. V gene TRBV9 combines with J gene TRBJ2-1, with 8 bases lining up with TRBD2. CDR1 is SGDLS, CDR2 YYNGEE, per germline. V lost 4 bases, J lost 3 bases, and 6 bases stayed unmatched. The CDR3 covers 15 residues.

The chain combines TRBV7-9 with TRBJ2-5; D remains ambiguous. The V and J ends lost 5 bases and 5 bases respectively, with 9 bases between them. The CDR3 is 12 amino acids. CDR1 is SEHNR, CDR2 FQNEAQ, per germline (reference sequence). The CDR3 here is CASSPQMETQYF. CDR3 nucleotides: TGTGCCAGCAGCCCCCAGATGGAGACCCAGTACTTC. The full variable domain, in which reference TRBV7-9 and TRBJ2-5 provide the parts outside the CDR3, is DTGVSQNPRHKITKRGQNVTFRCDPISEHNRLYWYRQTLGQGPEFLTYFQNEAQLEKSRLLSDRFSAERPKGSFSTLEIQRTEQGDSAMYLCASSPQMETQYFGPGTRLLVL.

V and J are TRBV18 and TRBJ2-7, with 9 bases fitting TRBD1. The CDR3 has 16 residues. The ends lost 5 bases at V and 3 bases at J; junction bases unmatched: 11. Per the germline V gene, CDR1 is KGHSH and CDR2 is LQKENI. CDR3 region: CASSATPGQGVYEQYV. The CDR3 nucleotides are TGTGCCAGCTCAGCCACTCCGGGACAGGGTGTCTACGAGCAGTACGTC.

V and J are TRBV28 and TRBJ2-4; tentatively, D is TRBD2 (7 bases). Germline V gene data show CDR1 as MDHEN and CDR2 as SYDVKM. The germline V and J ends were trimmed by 5 bases and 7 bases, with 12 bases remaining between them. This CDR3 has 13 residues. The CDR3: CASSIGGANIQYF. The CDR3 region has the DNA TGTGCCAGCAGTATAGGGGGGGCGAACATTCAGTACTTC. The full variable domain, its missing parts supplied by reference TRBV28 and TRBJ2-4, is DVKVTQSSRYLVKRTGEKVFLECVQDMDHENMFWYRQDPGLGLRLIYFSYDVKMKEKGDIPEGYSVSREKKERFSLILESASTNQTSMYLCASSIGGANIQYFGAGTRLSVL.

This rearrangement joins TRBV5-1 to TRBJ2-5, with 13 nucleotides matching TRBD2. The V gene's germline CDR1 is SGHRS and CDR2 YFSETQ. V lost 2 bases, J lost 5 bases, and 3 bases stayed unmatched. CDR3 length equals 15 residues. CDR3 coding DNA: TGCGCCAGCAGCTTACTAGCGGGGGGGCGTGAGACCCAGTACTTC. Its protein is CASSLLAGGRETQYF.

The chain carries TRBV5-8 and TRBJ2-7; no clear D. Per germline, CDR1 SGHTS and CDR2 YDEGEE. This CDR3 has 14 amino acids. Trimming took off 2 bases at V and 2 bases at J, with 11 bases between the two ends. CDR3: CASSFRMGPYEQYV. CDR3 nucleotide sequence: TGTGCCAGCAGCTTTAGGATGGGCCCCTACGAGCAGTACGTC.

This chain uses TRBV6-5 with TRBJ1-6; perhaps TRBD1 as D (5 bases). The length of the CDR3 is 12 residues. Germline CDR1 MNHEY, CDR2 SVGAGI. Trimming removed 7 bases at V and 14 bases at J, with 15 bases between. As DNA, the CDR3 is TGTGCCAGCACCTTCGGGGGGGGTGCCCTCCACTTT. As protein: CASTFGGGALHF.

V and J are TRBV10-3 and TRBJ2-1, with 8 nucleotides matching TRBD2. CDR1 and CDR2 from the germline V gene are ENHRY and SYGVKD. The CDR3 consists of 14 residues. J gave up 0 bases and V 11 bases, and 6 bases lay outside the gene matches. CDR3 coding DNA: TGTGCCGTTTCCAGCGGGAGCTCCTACAATGAGCAGTTCTTC. Its protein product is CAVSSGSSYNEQFF.

This clone was picked up one time. The chain carries TRBV7-9 and TRBJ1-1, with 8 positions matching TRBD1. Germline V gene lookup returns CDR1 SEHNR and CDR2 FQNEAQ (reference sequence). J gave up 5 bases and V 5 bases, and 4 bases lay outside the gene matches. The length of the CDR3 is 13 residues. CDR3 DNA: TGTGCCAGCAGCCAGGGGGCTGGAACTGAAGCTTTCTTT. It yields the protein CASSQGAGTEAFF.

The chain carries TRBV5-6 and TRBJ2-7, with D hard to call. In germline, CDR1 is SGHDT, CDR2 YYEEEE. The V end lost 2 bases, the J end lost 3 bases, and 12 bases lay between the germline ends. The CDR3 spans 14 residues. The CDR3 here is CASSFGNYIYEQYV. The CDR3 DNA reads TGTGCCAGCAGCTTTGGAAACTACATCTACGAGCAGTACGTC.